This T cell receptor beta chain was documented in a study of shared clonotypes between healthy human individuals. CD45RA+ naive and CD45RA-negative memory subsets were separated from CD4+ cells. Study-level results: In contrast to clonotypes shared by all four donors, non-shared clonotypes had lower generation probabilities.

This clone was counted a single time. Its cognate antigen is unknown. Sequencing used immunoSEQ multiplex PCR; TCRdb keeps in-frame clones, though not all of them. This repertoire shows about 960,000 clones, roughly 72% found once; its top ten account for over 1.3%. Between the trimmed V and J ends, which lost 7 bases and 4 bases, there was a span of 13 bases. This CDR3 has 12 residues. Germline V gene data show CDR1 as GTSNPN and CDR2 as SVGIG (reference sequence). The clonotype originates from a young man in good health. V and J are TRBV30 and TRBJ1-2; D not certain. Sequencing was performed on memory CD4+ T cells sorted from blood. Subset here: CD45RA-negative fraction. The CDR3 reads CAFVITAYGYTF. CDR3 DNA sequence: TGTGCCTTCGTTATCACGGCCTATGGCTACACCTTC.